This T cell receptor beta chain was sequenced for a study of cytomegalovirus exposure and HLA in healthy donors. Study-level background: Earlier, roughly 120 million unique TCR beta sequences were recovered from some 200 million T cells by an analysis. Notes on the study in general: An analysis that was carried out later associated some 17,000 TCR beta sequences with HLA alleles at 0.05 false discovery rate. In a later analysis, a genetic analysis reported fewer productive-TCR N-insertions in an Asian-associated ancestry cluster than the cohort average.

V was clipped by 5 bases and J by 6 bases, with 17 bases between them. The CDR3 totals 15 residues. Germline V CDR1 and CDR2: MNHEY, SVGAGI. As concerns this clone: Its specificity is unknown.

With 60 Vbeta and 13 Jbeta primers, the PCR was carried out. Clones were read by immunoSEQ multiplex PCR, and TCRdb kept only the in-frame ones, dropping some. The sample contains over 100,000 clones, around 77% of which appear only once. This sequence originates from a male donor in good health and CMV-seropositive. The chain links TRBV6-5 to TRBJ2-1, with unresolved D. The sequenced sample consisted of PBMCs. The CDR3 region has the DNA TGTGCCAGCAGTCACCGACCTCTAGAACTCAATGAGCAGTTCTTC. It codes for CASSHRPLELNEQFF.